These T cell receptor beta chains were read from a single sample in a study of lymphopenia after photon versus proton radiotherapy. The assay was immunoSEQ multiplex PCR, and TCRdb's table has in-frame clones only and misses some. The sample lists about 5,000 clones; approximately 90% were seen once. The input for sequencing was peripheral blood, taken from a patient treated with photon-based radiotherapy. These TCRs come from a man between 25 and 39 years old with gastric cancer. The CDR3 runs from the conserved cysteine through the conserved F or W.

TRBV28	TRBJ1-5	CASSDLSDQPQHF
TRBV11-2	TRBJ2-7	CASTRGGHYEQYF
TRBV5-7	TRBJ2-7	CASSSAGTAVYEQYF
TRBV28	TRBJ1-2	CASTSTLGETYGYTF
TRBV6-6	TRBJ2-5	CASSYSGPEETQYF
TRBV7-3	TRBJ2-1	CASSREGGENNEQFF
TRBV4-1	TRBJ2-6	CASSQTSGSGANVLTF
TRBV10-2	TRBJ1-5	CASSDREEGYSNQPQHF
TRBV5-1	TRBJ2-7	CASSSSGGAYEQYF
TRBV6-5	TRBJ2-5	CAVGDGRETQYF
TRBV28	TRBJ2-7	CASSFVDRGLILGAGEQYF
TRBV18	TRBJ2-7	CASSPTGGSEQYF
TRBV5-4	TRBJ2-7	CASSQGLAGGTRAYEQYF
TRBV9	TRBJ2-1	CASNNGGEASYNEQFF
TRBV5-1	TRBJ2-7	CASSPTTDIDYEQYF
TRBV27	TRBJ2-3	CASSRGLAGEISTDTQYF
TRBV6-4	TRBJ1-2	CASNEFGTDYGYTF
TRBV6-5	TRBJ1-2	CASFAHYGYTF
TRBV19	TRBJ1-2	CASTAGQGGINYGYTF
TRBV11-3	TRBJ2-7	CASSLRGTGSYEQYF
TRBV7-9	TRBJ1-1	CASSPGPNTEAFF
TRBV7-9	TRBJ2-2	CALGGGPTNTGELFF
TRBV10-3	TRBJ2-3	CAISEPRTDTQYF
TRBV6-5	TRBJ2-2	CASRLGLAAGELFF
TRBV6-6	TRBJ2-2	CASTQATNTGELFF
TRBV6-6	TRBJ1-1	CAISEYLGANTEAFF
TRBV9	TRBJ2-1	CASSVATSYTGEQFF
TRBV11-2	TRBJ2-3	CASSPIRGITVDTQYF
TRBV5-8	TRBJ1-1	CASSLAQGNTEAFF
TRBV9	TRBJ1-4	CASSDPIDEKLFF
TRBV27	TRBJ1-1	CASSFTRDQTTEAFF
TRBV5-4	TRBJ2-2	CASSSRGPELFF
TRBV25-1	TRBJ2-1	CASSDPGDNEQFF
TRBV5-5	TRBJ2-7	CASSPTSGTNYEQYF
TRBV5-4	TRBJ1-2	CASSLGGVLNYGYTF
TRBV28	TRBJ1-2	CATRTGGFYGYTF
TRBV4-1	TRBJ2-1	CASRASGGNEQFF
TRBV5-1	TRBJ1-1	CASSRAGETEAFF
TRBV15	TRBJ1-4	CATSRDGQKNEKLFF
TRBV28	TRBJ1-3	CASSLFGTVGLDGNTIYF
TRBV7-8	TRBJ1-2	CASSLLGNGYTF
TRBV18	TRBJ2-7	CASSPNRLAGVDEQYF
TRBV28	TRBJ2-7	CASSLEVTYEQYF
TRBV5-1	TRBJ1-6	CASSEGASGNSPLHF
TRBV28	TRBJ2-6	CASSLEGQTGANVLTF
TRBV19	TRBJ1-1	CASSPPGTDTEAFF
TRBV9	TRBJ2-1	CASSVDSTPGQGIHEQFF
TRBV6-5	TRBJ2-2	CASSYVTGSNGELFF
TRBV4-1	TRBJ1-6	CASSQVRNSPLHF
TRBV5-4	TRBJ2-2	CATEDRNTGELFF
TRBV5-6	TRBJ2-2	CASSSSTDSNTGELFF
TRBV27	TRBJ2-5	CASSGGETQYF
TRBV11-3	TRBJ1-3	CASSLTGGNTIYF
TRBV5-4	TRBJ2-7	CASSSEMDSHEQYF
TRBV19	TRBJ2-7	CASSISSGGTYEQYF
TRBV6-6	TRBJ2-1	CASSPVGDEQFF
TRBV11-2	TRBJ2-1	CASSLDLGPPREQFF
TRBV7-2	TRBJ2-3	CALEITDTQYF
TRBV5-5	TRBJ2-1	CASSLVVIAGTTYNEQFF
TRBV9	TRBJ1-1	CASSNSDHTEAFF